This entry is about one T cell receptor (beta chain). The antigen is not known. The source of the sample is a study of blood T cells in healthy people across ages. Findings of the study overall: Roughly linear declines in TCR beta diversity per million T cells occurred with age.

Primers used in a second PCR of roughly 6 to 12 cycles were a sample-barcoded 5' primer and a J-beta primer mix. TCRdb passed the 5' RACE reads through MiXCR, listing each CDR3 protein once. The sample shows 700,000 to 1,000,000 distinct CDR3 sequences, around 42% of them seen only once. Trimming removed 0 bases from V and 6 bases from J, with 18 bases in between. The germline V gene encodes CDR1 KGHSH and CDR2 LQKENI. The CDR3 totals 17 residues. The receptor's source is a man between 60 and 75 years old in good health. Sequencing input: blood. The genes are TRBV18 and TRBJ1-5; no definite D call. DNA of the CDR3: TGTGCCAGCTCACCACCGGTACGCGACGGAGGTAGTCAGCCCCAGCATTTT. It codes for CASSPPVRDGGSQPQHF.